This T cell receptor (beta chain) was recorded in a study of blood T cell repertoires in COVID-19. Background on the study: Spain, Italy and the United States supplied samples that represented acute and convalescent COVID-19. PBMCs, B-cell-depleted T cells, or T cells provided the cDNA or gDNA that made up the material.

Authors' processing steps: For nucleated cells, counts were estimated from reference gene primer amplification. Sequencing used immunoSEQ multiplex PCR; TCRdb keeps in-frame clones, though not all of them. The DNA gave D and trimming, while V, J and clone size come from that table. Of about 14,000 clones listed, about three quarters are singletons. The receptor was derived from a man between 65 and 85 years old with acute or convalescent COVID-19. The sequencing sample was made of peripheral blood.

The CDR3 reads CASSLSGVQFF. DNA for the CDR3: TGTGCCAGCAGCTTATCCGGGGTCCAGTTCTTC. The chain combines TRBV7-2 with TRBJ2-1; D may be TRBD2 (5 bases). The germline V gene encodes CDR1 SGHTA and CDR2 FQGNSA. Trimming took off 2 bases at V and 13 bases at J, with 9 bases between the two ends. The CDR3 length is 11 residues.